Listed below are T cell receptor beta chains from one sample, sequenced in a study of shared clonotypes between healthy human individuals. Sequencing was performed with immunoSEQ multiplex PCR; in TCRdb, only in-frame clones are kept and a portion is missing. The data show more than 2 million clones, 85% to 95% seen once. The sequenced material came from naive CD4+ T cells sorted from blood. Receptor source: a man aged 18 to 30 in good health. Each CDR3 is given with its conserved first and last residue. Fields, in order: V gene, D gene, CDR3 protein. A D gene is named only where the DNA matches it firmly.

>TRBV10-3|TRBD1
CAISESVQGGKLFF
>TRBV10-3|TRBD2
CAISESLAANEQFF
>TRBV15|TRBD1
CATSRDQTGGNQPQHF
>TRBV6-1|-
CASSKDSRVSGELFF
>TRBV4-1|TRBD1
CASSLRDREVDTQYF
>TRBV5-1|-
CASSLGRTGELFF
>TRBV2|TRBD1
CASKERQGGNEQFF
>TRBV7-9|-
CASSSTSGGNQPQHF
>TRBV5-1|-
CASSFRAKNTGELFF
>TRBV25-1|-
CASNRDLNTEAFF